The rows below give T cell receptor beta chains drawn from one sample of a study of control samples from healthy donors and cancer patients. This table comes from immunoSEQ multiplex PCR, and its TCRdb copy is limited to in-frame clones, with some not included. The table records 120,000 to 150,000 clones, roughly nine tenths of them present only once. Sequenced: blood. The receptor source for this set is a man in his late teens or twenties in good health. CDR3s include the opening cysteine and the closing phenylalanine or tryptophan. D genes are given only for firm matches. Size is stated for part of the rows, as once, few or many counts, or as a class when the clone is expanded.

D gene	V gene	J gene	clone size	CDR3 DNA	CDR3 protein
TRBD1	TRBV7-2	TRBJ1-5	-	TGTGCTAGCCAGGGACAGGGTTATCAGCCCCAGCATTTT	CASQGQGYQPQHF
TRBD1	TRBV5-1	TRBJ1-1	-	TGCGCCAGCAGCTCCCAGAACAGGGGGAGGACTGAAGCTTTCTTT	CASSSQNRGRTEAFF
-	TRBV6-5	TRBJ1-2	-	TGTGCCAGCAGGGACCCTGAGGGGAACTATGGCTACACCTTC	CASRDPEGNYGYTF
-	TRBV19	TRBJ2-7	-	TGTGCCAGTTCCCGCGGGGCTTCCTACGAGCAGTACTTC	CASSRGASYEQYF
-	TRBV9	TRBJ2-2	-	TGTGCCAGCAGCACCCCCCGCTCTTCACCGAACACCGGGGAGCTGTTTTTT	CASSTPRSSPNTGELFF
-	TRBV7-9	TRBJ1-4	-	TGTGCCAGCAAAGCACAGACTAATGAAAAACTGTTTTTT	CASKAQTNEKLFF
TRBD2	TRBV11-2	TRBJ2-7	-	TGTGCCAGCAGCTCCACTAGCGGGCCCTACGAGCAGTACTTC	CASSSTSGPYEQYF
-	TRBV30	TRBJ1-3	-	TGTGCCTGGAATAGGGCGGGTAGGGACTCTGGAAACACCATATATTTT	CAWNRAGRDSGNTIYF
-	TRBV30	TRBJ1-5	-	TGTGCCTGGAGTATACAGGGAAACAATCAGCCCCAGCATTTT	CAWSIQGNNQPQHF
-	TRBV18	TRBJ1-4	-	TGTGCCAGCTCACCGCAGAGTGAAAAACTGTTTTTT	CASSPQSEKLFF
-	TRBV6-6	TRBJ2-2	-	TGTGCCAGCAGTTACCAGTGGACGCCGAACACCGGGGAGCTGTTTTTT	CASSYQWTPNTGELFF
-	TRBV19	TRBJ1-2	once	TGTGCCAGTAGTATAGTTGGGGTTTATGGCTACACCTTC	CASSIVGVYGYTF
-	TRBV28	TRBJ1-2	-	TGTGCCAGCAGTTTGGGGGGAACCTATGGCTACACCTTC	CASSLGGTYGYTF
-	TRBV6-4	TRBJ2-1	-	TGTGCCAGCCTCTCCCTCATTTTACGGGGACCAACGGACAATGAGCAGTTCTTC	CASLSLILRGPTDNEQFF
-	TRBV28	TRBJ1-1	-	TGTGCCAGCAGTTCCCGAGACAGACTGTATCCCATGAACACTGAAGCTTTCTTT	CASSSRDRLYPMNTEAFF
-	TRBV25-1	TRBJ1-4	-	TGTGCCAGCAGTGAATCCCAGACTAATGAAAAACTGTTTTTT	CASSESQTNEKLFF
TRBD2	TRBV11-3	TRBJ2-1	-	TGTGCCAGCAGCTTAGGGACTAGCAGGCACAATGAGCAGTTCTTC	CASSLGTSRHNEQFF
TRBD1	TRBV18	TRBJ1-1	-	TGTGCCAGCTTACAACAGGGGGCGCACACTGAAGCTTTCTTT	CASLQQGAHTEAFF
TRBD2	TRBV3-1/TRBV3-2	TRBJ2-7	-	TGTGCCAGCAGCCGCGCAGGACTAGCGACCTCCTACGAGCAGTACTTC	CASSRAGLATSYEQYF
TRBD1	TRBV11-3	TRBJ2-7	-	TGTGCCAGCAGCGTTACAGGGGCAGAGCAGTACTTC	CASSVTGAEQYF
TRBD1	TRBV5-1	TRBJ1-5	-	TGCGCCAGCTCCCGGGGCGGGACAGGGGAGGCTAACTTGGAGCCCCAGCATTTT	CASSRGGTGEANLEPQHF
TRBD2	TRBV7-8	TRBJ2-5	-	TGTGCCAGCAGCTTACGGGCTAGCGGGGGTTCAGCCCAGTACTTC	CASSLRASGGSAQYF
-	TRBV3-1/TRBV3-2	TRBJ1-2	-	TGTGCCAGCACCCCGGATTTCACAGCTAACTATGGCTACACCTTC	CASTPDFTANYGYTF
-	TRBV5-5	TRBJ1-4	-	TGTGCCAGCAGCCAAGCAGGGTTAGGCGAAAAACTGTTTTTT	CASSQAGLGEKLFF